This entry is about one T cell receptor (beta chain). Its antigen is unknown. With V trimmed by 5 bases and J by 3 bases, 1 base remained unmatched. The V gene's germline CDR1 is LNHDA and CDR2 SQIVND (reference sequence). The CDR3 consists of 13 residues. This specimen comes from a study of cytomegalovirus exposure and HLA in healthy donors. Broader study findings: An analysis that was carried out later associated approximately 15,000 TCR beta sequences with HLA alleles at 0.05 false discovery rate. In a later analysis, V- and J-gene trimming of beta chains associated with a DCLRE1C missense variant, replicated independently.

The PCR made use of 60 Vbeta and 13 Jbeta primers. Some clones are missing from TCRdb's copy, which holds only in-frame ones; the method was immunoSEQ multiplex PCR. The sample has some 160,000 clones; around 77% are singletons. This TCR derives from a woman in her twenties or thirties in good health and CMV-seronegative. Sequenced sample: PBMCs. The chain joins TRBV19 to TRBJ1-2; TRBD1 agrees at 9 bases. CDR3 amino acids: CASSDRGYYGYTF. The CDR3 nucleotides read TGTGCCAGTAGTGACAGGGGGTACTATGGCTACACCTTC.